This passage covers 23 T cell receptor beta chains from one sample sequenced in a study of blood T cell repertoires in COVID-19. Some clones are missing from TCRdb's copy, which holds only in-frame ones; the method was immunoSEQ multiplex PCR. The sample yields approximately 250,000 clones, about 83% seen once. The source material was peripheral blood. These receptors were obtained from a man aged 50 or older with acute or convalescent COVID-19.

This sequence joins TRBV29-1 and TRBJ2-7, with a weak D call TRBD1 (5 bases). V was cut by 0 bases and J by 5 bases, with 11 bases left in between. This CDR3 has 13 residues. Germline values: CDR1 SQVTM, CDR2 ANQGSEA. CDR3 region: CSVEDGRTHEQYF. Written as DNA, the CDR3 is TGCAGCGTTGAAGACGGACGGACACACGAGCAGTACTTC.

This chain connects TRBV24-1 to TRBJ2-1, with D uncertain. Germline V gene lookup returns CDR1 KGHDR and CDR2 SFDVKD. V dropped 9 bases and J dropped 3 bases, with 17 bases sitting between them. The CDR3 is 15 residues long. The CDR3 DNA follows: TGTGCCACCGCACCAGAGGCAGCACTCTACAATGAGCAGTTCTTC. This gives the protein CATAPEAALYNEQFF.

CDR3 DNA: TGCGCCAGCAGCTTGGATTGGGACATTACCTACGAGCAGTACTTC. Translating gives CASSLDWDITYEQYF. The V call is TRBV5-1, the J call TRBJ2-7; TRBD1 is a possible D gene (6 bases). The V gene's germline CDR1 is SGHRS and CDR2 YFSETQ. The CDR3 covers 15 residues. V was trimmed by 0 bases and J by 2 bases, leaving 12 bases between them.

This sequence joins TRBV7-9 and TRBJ2-3; D gene uncertain. The V end was cut by 2 bases, the J end by 0 bases, with 6 bases between. The CDR3 totals 14 residues. The V gene's germline CDR1 is SEHNR and CDR2 FQNEAQ (reference sequence). The CDR3 DNA is TGTGCCAGCAGCTTATCAACTAGCACAGATACGCAGTATTTT. The encoded protein is CASSLSTSTDTQYF.

CDR3 protein: CASSVGTGVRSPLHF. CDR3 bases: TGTGCCAGCAGCGTAGGGACAGGGGTTCGCTCACCCCTCCACTTT. V gene TRBV9 combines with J gene TRBJ1-6, with 9 bases aligning to TRBD1. The junction had 5 bases not matched to a gene; V was cut back by 0 bases and J by 10 bases. This CDR3 is built from 15 residues. Germline V gene lookup returns CDR1 SGDLS and CDR2 YYNGEE.

This chain uses TRBV15 with TRBJ2-7, with 10 bases matching TRBD1. Germline V gives CDR1 LNHNV, CDR2 YYDKDF (reference sequence). J gave up 4 bases and V 3 bases, and 3 bases lay outside the gene matches. CDR3 size: 14 residues. CDR3 region: CATSSRQGAYEQYF. CDR3 DNA sequence: TGTGCCACCAGCAGCAGACAGGGGGCTTACGAGCAGTACTTC. Variable domain in full (rest from reference TRBV15 and TRBJ2-7): DAMVIQNPRYQVTQFGKPVTLSCSQTLNHNVMYWYQQKSSQAPKLLFHYYDKDFNNEADTPDNFQSRRPNTSFCFLDIRSPGLGDTAMYLCATSSRQGAYEQYFGPGTRLTVT.

V usage is TRBV19 and J usage is TRBJ2-7; D ambiguous. Germline CDR1 is LNHDA and CDR2 is SQIVND (reference sequence). The ends were cut back, 1 base at V and 5 bases at J, with 9 bases in the middle. This CDR3 region has 13 residues. The CDR3: CASSIVPLDEQYF. The CDR3 coding sequence is TGTGCCAGTAGTATAGTCCCGTTAGACGAGCAGTACTTC.

This sequence joins TRBV6-6 and TRBJ1-6; the D is unclear. The germline V gene has CDR1 MNHNY and CDR2 SVGAGI (reference sequence). This CDR3 is built from 13 residues. Trimming removed 5 bases from V and 8 bases from J, with 10 bases in between. CDR3 region: CASSVQTYSPLHF. CDR3 nucleotides: TGTGCCAGCAGTGTCCAGACTTATTCACCCCTCCACTTT.

The chain carries TRBV11-1 and TRBJ1-2; 8 bases fit TRBD1. From germline, CDR1 is SGHAT and CDR2 FQDESV (reference sequence). J lost 5 bases, V lost 5 bases, and 7 bases had no gene match. CDR3 length: 14 residues. CDR3 sequence (DNA): TGTGCCAGCAGCCCAGGACAGGGAGAATATGGCTACACCTTC. Protein sequence: CASSPGQGEYGYTF.

This chain links TRBV20-1 with TRBJ2-7, with TRBD2 matching over 11 bases. J lost 1 base, V lost 6 bases, and 8 bases had no gene match. Looked up from germline, CDR1 is DFQATT and CDR2 is SNEGSKA (reference sequence). CDR3 length: 15 residues. The CDR3 reads CSASSLAGVSYEQYF. Here the CDR3 DNA reads TGCAGTGCCAGTTCACTAGCGGGGGTTTCCTACGAGCAGTACTTC.

This clone came up once. The genes are TRBV6-6 and TRBJ2-7, with 7 bases identical to TRBD1. With V trimmed by 0 bases and J by 0 bases, 5 bases remained unmatched. Per the germline V gene, CDR1 is MNHNY and CDR2 is SVGAGI (reference sequence). The CDR3 totals 16 residues. The CDR3 region is CASSYSGTAASYEQYF. The CDR3 nucleotides read TGTGCCAGCAGTTACTCCGGGACAGCCGCCTCCTACGAGCAGTACTTC.

J is TRBJ2-5 and V is TRBV11-2; 7 bases agree with TRBD1. Trimming removed 5 bases from V and 2 bases from J; junction bases left unmatched: 5. The CDR3 is 14 amino acids. Germline CDR1 and CDR2: SGHAT and FQNNGV. The CDR3 loop reads CASSPGQVQETQYF. The DNA for the CDR3 is TGTGCCAGCAGCCCTGGACAGGTTCAAGAGACCCAGTACTTC.

The rearrangement uses TRBV7-2 and TRBJ2-3; 12 bases map to TRBD2. The V gene end was trimmed by 5 bases and the J gene end by 5 bases; junction bases not matched to a gene: 8. The CDR3 is 16 residues long. Germline V CDR1 and CDR2: SGHTA, FQGNSA. CDR3 bases: TGTGCCAGCAGCCCCCGACTAGCGGGGGCGAGAGATACGCAGTATTTT. Protein sequence: CASSPRLAGARDTQYF. Looking up the rest from reference TRBV7-2 and TRBJ2-3 gives the full variable domain: GAGVSQSPSNKVTEKGKDVELRCDPISGHTALYWYRQSLGQGLEFLIYFQGNSAPDKSGLPSDRFSAERTGGSVSTLTIQRTQQEDSAVYLCASSPRLAGARDTQYFGPGTRLTVL.

The chain recombines TRBV2 with TRBJ2-3; D is possibly TRBD1 (5 bases). The V end lost 6 bases, the J end lost 0 bases, and 10 bases lay between the germline ends. The CDR3 totals 14 residues. Looked up from germline, CDR1 is SNHLY and CDR2 is FYNNEI. This CDR3 is CASRDTQSTDTQYF. Here the CDR3 DNA reads TGTGCCAGCAGGGACACCCAGAGCACAGATACGCAGTATTTT.

V gene TRBV10-2 combines with J gene TRBJ2-1; 10 bases agree with TRBD2. This CDR3 contains 14 residues. In germline, CDR1 is WSHSY, CDR2 SAAADI. J gave up 10 bases and V 6 bases, and 9 bases lay outside the gene matches. The CDR3 reads CASRTSGAPGEQFF. The CDR3 DNA sequence: TGCGCCAGCAGAACTAGCGGGGCTCCCGGGGAGCAGTTCTTC.

The CDR3: CASSLAPRAGELFF. CDR3 nucleotides: TGTGCCAGCAGCTTAGCCCCTCGTGCGGGGGAGCTGTTTTTT. The chain couples TRBV11-2 to TRBJ2-2; D gene uncertain. Germline CDR1 is SGHAT and CDR2 is FQNNGV. Trimming removed 1 base from V and 8 bases from J, with 11 bases in between. The CDR3 is 14 amino acids.

This clone was seen a few times. The genes are TRBV9 and TRBJ2-5; 8 positions agree with TRBD1. The CDR3 sequence is 14 residues long. CDR1 and CDR2 from the germline V gene are SGDLS and YYNGEE. V gave up 0 bases and J gave up 4 bases; unmatched junction bases: 2. CDR3 residues: CASSVAGTGETQYF. The CDR3 coding sequence is TGTGCCAGCAGCGTAGCTGGGACAGGAGAGACCCAGTACTTC.

This chain connects TRBV14 to TRBJ2-2; a possible D gene is TRBD1 (6 bases). V dropped 3 bases and J dropped 1 base, with 15 bases sitting between them. Germline V lookup: CDR1 SGHDN, CDR2 FVKESK. The CDR3 is made up of 17 amino acids. The CDR3 loop reads CASSQRQARWNTGELFF. In DNA, the CDR3 is TGTGCCAGCAGCCAGAGACAGGCACGGTGGAACACCGGGGAGCTGTTTTTT.

The V gene is TRBV6-1, the J gene TRBJ2-4, with TRBD1 matching over 8 bases. V lost 3 bases to trimming and J lost 6 bases; unmatched junction nucleotides: 1. The CDR3 totals 13 residues. The V gene's germline CDR1 is MNHNS and CDR2 SASEGT. In DNA form, the CDR3 reads TGTGCCAGCAGTGACAGGGGGCGAAACATTCAGTACTTC. This codes for CASSDRGRNIQYF.

V and J are TRBV4-1 and TRBJ2-5; perhaps TRBD1 as D (6 bases). The germline V gene has CDR1 MGHRA and CDR2 YSYEKL. Trimming removed 2 bases from V and 5 bases from J, with 15 bases in between. The CDR3 runs to 15 residues. CDR3 nucleotides: TGCGCCAGCAGCCAAAGCACAGGGTTTCGGGAGACCCAGTACTTC. Translated: CASSQSTGFRETQYF.

The gene calls are TRBV11-3 and TRBJ2-1; a possible D gene is TRBD1 (5 bases). From germline, CDR1 is SGHNT and CDR2 YENEEA. There are 15 residues in the CDR3. Trimming stripped 5 bases from V and 0 bases from J, with 11 bases between. CDR3 loop: CASSPQGSSYNEQFF. In DNA form, the CDR3 reads TGTGCCAGCAGCCCCCAGGGCAGCTCCTACAATGAGCAGTTCTTC. The whole variable domain, filled in from reference TRBV11-3 and TRBJ2-1, reads EAGVVQSPRYKIIEKKQPVAFWCNPISGHNTLYWYLQNLGQGPELLIRYENEEAVDDSQLPKDRFSAERLKGVDSTLKIQPAELGDSAVYLCASSPQGSSYNEQFFGPGTRLTVL.

This chain joins TRBV24-1 and TRBJ2-1, with 10 bases aligning to TRBD2. V was pared by 5 bases and J by 8 bases, with 8 bases of the junction left unmatched. Germline CDR1 is KGHDR and CDR2 is SFDVKD. The CDR3 spans 15 residues. CDR3 sequence reads: CATSAALAGEDEQFF. CDR3 DNA: TGTGCCACCAGTGCCGCTCTAGCGGGAGAAGATGAGCAGTTCTTC.

This clone was picked up one time. V usage is TRBV6-5 and J usage is TRBJ1-1, with 10 bases identical to TRBD1. After removal of 2 bases from V and 4 bases from J, the junction contained 7 bases not matched to a gene. The CDR3 loop spans 16 amino acids. Germline values: CDR1 MNHEY, CDR2 SVGAGI. The CDR3: CASSYPLTGGPTEAFF. CDR3 nucleotides: TGTGCCAGCAGTTACCCACTGACAGGGGGCCCCACTGAAGCTTTCTTT.